This T cell receptor (beta chain) was documented in a study of cytomegalovirus exposure and HLA in healthy donors (dated by TCRdb to 2016 to 2017). Some background on the complete study: In an earlier analysis of 587 of the donors, about 260 Gb of sequence data and approximately 100 million unique TCR beta sequences from roughly 190 million T cells were reported. An early release covering 550 to 650 HLA-typed donors comprised approximately 290 gigabases of sequencing data and roughly 86 million unique TCR sequences. The genetic ancestry cluster associated with self-reported Caucasian donors included roughly 84% of the approximately 410 genotyped donors. The study aimed to test whether cataloging public T cell receptors could reveal signatures of past pathogen exposure. The study used immunosequencing to profile the T cell repertoires of around 600 subjects and linked those repertoires to cytomegalovirus serostatus. In addition to the first cohort of 500 to 850 subjects, a separate validation cohort of about 120 different subjects was used. To predict cytomegalovirus infection status, the study combined high-throughput TCR immunosequencing, statistical association of individual TCRs with disease status, and machine learning. In a later analysis, previously published TCR beta repertoires from hundreds of donors were re-analyzed and high-resolution HLA genotyping was added so that TCR occurrence patterns could be studied. Rather than using new phenotypic data, the later analysis identified candidate immune exposures from TCR beta sequences and from how often those sequences occurred across donors. An earlier analysis of roughly 600 of the donors used high-throughput TCR beta sequencing to judge whether each TCR beta V gene segment behaved as functional or pseudogenic. Donor age, sex, ethnicity and CMV serostatus were compiled alongside the repertoire data. A later genetic analysis took genome-wide SNP genotypes for about three fifths of the 666 donors and used that subset as a discovery cohort. Every discovery cohort repertoire had been produced on one sequencing platform. Both class I and class II loci were covered by HLA typing, at four-digit resolution. The number of donors typed differed by locus, with 629-630 for A, B, C, DRB1 and DQB1, roughly 520 for DQA1, 606 for DPA1, and over 400 for DPB1. Because of strong linkage in the cohort, a few DR-DQ haplotypes were treated as single units for association and clustering. Among 398 genotyped donors of the cohort, an average of approximately 250,000 unique TCR beta nucleotide sequences were sequenced per donor, roughly a sixth of them non-productive. The research as a whole found: In both the original and validation cohorts, the classifier was reported to diagnose cytomegalovirus status with high specificity and sensitivity. The cohort was sequenced for TCR beta chains only, and without alpha or paired-chain data the features that could be detected were limited. Compared with the roughly 700-donor mean, donors in an Asian-associated ancestry cluster had fewer N-insertions in productive TCRs, according to a later genetic analysis. In a later genetic analysis, a missense DCLRE1C variant was associated with V-gene and J-gene trimming of TCR beta chains, and the association was replicated in an independent cohort. Because HLA typing was missing for some donors at each locus, association tests included only the typed subset. In a later analysis, HLA-associated TCR beta chains showed more clonal expansion and lower generation probabilities than non-associated chains that were equally common. In a later analysis, TCR association rates were found to vary across HLA loci, with the most associated TCRs seen for DRB1 alleles and the fewest for HLA-C alleles. While some public TCRs were present in many individuals, most TCR sequences turned up only very rarely across donors. The study gave a list of roughly 150 TCR beta chains associated with cytomegalovirus. Specific HLA alleles were associated with roughly 16,000 TCR beta sequences at a false discovery rate of 0.05 in a later analysis. Correlated functional status among segregating V segments might reflect linkage disequilibrium, but an unknown experimental factor could not be ruled out. A further reported finding was that TCR beta sequences accurately predicted the HLA-A and HLA-B alleles for most subjects in the first cohort. A cluster of highly shared sequence variants was judged likely to be a technical artifact of the sequencing pipeline. When HLA alleles, especially DR and DQ, strongly co-occurred, attributing TCR associations to individual alleles was difficult. Because counts were too low, seventeen rarely observed V segments, including chromosome 9 orphons, were left out of the earlier analysis of over 550 of the donors. Some IMGT-functional V segments, including TRBV6-2 and TRBV6-3, could not be told apart with the 87-base-pair reads, so those segments were excluded. Three of the identified cytomegalovirus-associated TCR beta chains were confirmed in vitro to be specific for cytomegalovirus antigens. The authors suggested that the approach could potentially be extended to other disease states and immunological phenotypes. Several of the top co-occurrence clusters appeared to be linked to parvovirus B19, influenza, CMV and Epstein-Barr virus, according to a later analysis. CMV serostatus was the only immune exposure information available for the cohort. Broadly in line with IMGT annotations, most TCR beta V segments showed up in productive rearrangements about 90% or about 30% of the time in an earlier analysis of a few hundred of the donors. According to a later analysis, most CMV-associated TCR beta chains appeared to be HLA-restricted, and the HLA associations seemed to be driven largely by CMV exposure. Sequencing depth was assumed to be roughly uniform across donors in the presence/absence analyses, though that assumption may not hold.

Library method: the immunoSEQ multiplex PCR assay. For the multiplex PCR, a mixture combining 60 forward primers for TCR Vbeta segments and 13 reverse primers for TCR Jbeta segments was used. Amplification of the CDR3 region of rearranged TCR beta genes was performed with a multiplex PCR assay on genomic DNA. Amplified TCR beta libraries were sequenced as 87-base-pair reads on the Illumina HiSeq System. Under the source paper's analysis protocol: In a later analysis, 80 million or so unique TCR beta chains were counted across the approximately 620 repertoires, and roughly 11 million of these chains were shared by at least two donors. Raw reads were error-corrected and collapsed into unique sequences by a nearest-neighbor algorithm in which closely related sequences were merged to remove PCR and sequencing errors. CDR3 sequences were aligned to IMGT reference sequences to assign V, D and J gene segments. For a sequence to be retained, a match of at least six nucleotides to both a V gene segment and a J gene segment was required. A rearrangement was called productive if the CDR3 had no stop codons and remained in frame with V and J, and every other rearrangement was called non-productive. CDR3 was defined according to IMGT convention as the region running from the second conserved V-encoded cysteine to the conserved J-encoded phenylalanine. Sequences without an unambiguous match to a single V gene segment were excluded from the earlier analysis of over 500 of the donors. An earlier analysis of just under 600 of the donors called V segments functional above 56.7% productive rearrangements and segregating when the between-donor standard deviation exceeded 5%. A statistical classification framework was built for diagnosing cytomegalovirus status from the catalog of TCR beta chain sequences. V and J gene assignment, in a later analysis, came from comparing TCR nucleotide sequences with IMGT/GENE-DB human TR gene sequences. Using the TCRdist pipeline, a later analysis assigned CDR3 sequences along with most-parsimonious VDJ recombination scenarios. A later analysis defined each TCR beta chain by its CDR3 amino acid sequence plus V-gene family, and excluded reads lacking a unique V-gene family. In a later analysis, 500 to 650 highly shared, low-generation-probability nucleotide sequences were removed to address suspected cross-contamination and a sequencing artifact. A later analysis calculated a clonal expansion index for each public chain from normalized within-repertoire ranks of inferred template counts. In a later analysis, generation probabilities were computed using a VDJ recombination model fitted to out-of-frame rearrangements, and the results were checked against IGoR. A later analysis scored TCR-TCR, TCR-HLA and TCR-CMV co-occurrence with hypergeometric tests, applying a repertoire-size bias correction to TCR pairs. In a later analysis, false discovery rates were estimated by permuting HLA or CMV assignments 20 times. In a later analysis, co-occurring TCRs were grouped using DBSCAN, with TCRdist sequence similarity added in when clustering inside HLA-allele-positive subsets. Repertoires with fewer than 30,000 or more than 120,000 public chains, plus five repertoires with anomalous nucleotide sharing, were excluded from co-occurrence clustering. The table was pulled from immuneACCESS by TCRdb, which kept in-frame rearrangements only. Such tables lose some clones; where checked, under half of the loss comes from unresolved V genes, and the rest has no known cause. The DNA was the basis for D and trimming; V, J and clone size are from that table. The sample table lists about 98,000 clones, about four fifths of them with a count of one. Clones ranked in the top ten supply 9.5% to 13% of the sample.

The table lists this clone with a few counts. The antigen it binds to is not known. Base qualities are not provided; no much larger clone lies one nucleotide away. The cohort consisted of approximately 670 healthy bone marrow donors. At the time of sampling, every cohort member was nominally healthy, though immune exposures that went unrecorded were likely present. The donor tested CMV seropositive and was one of the 289 seropositive cohort members. A peripheral blood sample was provided by each donor, and peripheral blood mononuclear cells were used for TCR beta sequencing. The Qiagen DNeasy Blood Extraction Kit was used to extract genomic DNA from the blood cell samples. In the germline V gene, CDR1 corresponds to MDHEN and CDR2 to SYDVKM. The CDR3 contains 12 residues, cysteine and phenylalanine counted. The entry retains the CDR3 DNA only, 36 bases that are in frame from base 1. Trimming costs V 3 bases and J 11 bases, and their ends lie 14 bases apart.

The rearrangement combines TRBV28 with TRBJ2-7, and perhaps TRBD2 as D gene, on 5 matching bases. This clonotype was sampled from a man between 18 and 29 years old in good health and CMV-seropositive. The sample consisted of PBMCs. In nucleotide form, the sequence is TGTGCCAGCAGTTTTCTCGCTGAGGGCGAGTACTTC. Its product reads: CASSFLAEGEYF.